This TCR beta chain was obtained from a study of T cell responses to AZD1222 COVID-19 vaccine. Turning to this clone: Antigen unknown.

Overall study results and limits: Seropositive at baseline were only a handful of AZD1222 recipients. Clonal diversity was possibly underestimated, and white British individuals and females predominated among donors. No day 14 peak samples; only post-peak repertoires were characterized. Nearly half of unique spike-specific TCRs reportedly avoided B.1.351 and B.1.1.7 mutated regions.

The assay was immunoSEQ multiplex PCR, and TCRdb's table has in-frame clones only and misses some. The sample consists of some 200,000 clones, less than 95% of them appearing once. This CDR3 spans 14 amino acids. Between the trimmed V and J ends, which lost 4 bases and 6 bases, there was a span of 16 bases. Germline V gene lookup returns CDR1 GTSNPN and CDR2 SVGIG (reference sequence). This sequence joins TRBV30 and TRBJ1-5, with a tentative D call TRBD1 (6 bases). This clonotype originated in an adult who received the MenACWY meningococcal vaccine as a control. The sample consisted of peripheral blood, taken 28 days after the second dose of the MenACWY control vaccine. The CDR3 coding sequence is TGTGCCTGGAAAGCGGGGGCAGGGCCTCAGCCCCAGCATTTT. Protein product: CAWKAGAGPQPQHF.